A selection of T cell receptor beta chains follows, all from one sample in a study of T-cell memory formation after mild COVID-19. TCRdb itself ran the 5' RACE reads through MiXCR, one entry per CDR3 protein. The data show around 450,000 distinct CDR3 sequences, around 24% seen once. The sequenced sample consisted of PBMCs or a T cell subset sorted from them (not recorded which). The receptors here all came from an adult woman who had mild COVID-19 (a few samples of this study predate the infection). Cell type and time point are not known. CDR3s include the opening cysteine and the closing phenylalanine or tryptophan. The order of the fields is clone size, D gene, J gene, V gene, CDR3 DNA, CDR3 protein. D genes are given only for firm matches. Part of the rows lack a size; the others show once, few, many or a class for expanded clones.

size: NA; D: NA; J: TRBJ2-7; V: TRBV6-5; DNA: TGTGCCAGCAGTCCCGGACGGGAGCAGTACTTC; CDR3: CASSPGREQYF
size: few; D: NA; J: TRBJ2-3; V: TRBV24-1; DNA: TGTGCCACCAGTTTAAACACAGATACGCAGTATTTT; CDR3: CATSLNTDTQYF
size: few; D: TRBD2; J: TRBJ2-7; V: TRBV6-2/TRBV6-3; DNA: TGTGCCAGCAGTGACGAAGGGAGCGGGAGTTACGAGCAGTACTTC; CDR3: CASSDEGSGSYEQYF
size: NA; D: TRBD1; J: TRBJ2-5; V: TRBV20-1; DNA: TGCAGTGCTGGCATGGGACAGGGAAATCTCGTCTTC; CDR3: CSAGMGQGNLVF
size: many; D: TRBD2; J: TRBJ2-3; V: TRBV2; DNA: TGTGCCAGCAGTTACGGCGGGACTAGCGTCACAGATACGCAGTATTTT; CDR3: CASSYGGTSVTDTQYF
size: few; D: NA; J: TRBJ1-1; V: TRBV12-3/TRBV12-4; DNA: TGTGCCAGCAGTCGACAAATTGACAGGTTAGGGAACACTGAAGCTTTCTTT; CDR3: CASSRQIDRLGNTEAFF
size: NA; D: NA; J: TRBJ1-6; V: TRBV15; DNA: TGTGCCACCAGCGCAAGGGCCGGAGGGTCACCCCTCCACTTT; CDR3: CATSARAGGSPLHF
size: few; D: NA; J: TRBJ2-1; V: TRBV6-6; DNA: TGTGCCAGCAGTTACGTCGACTTCAGAGGGTACAATGAGCAGTTCTTC; CDR3: CASSYVDFRGYNEQFF
size: NA; D: NA; J: TRBJ1-5; V: TRBV7-9; DNA: TGTGCCAGCAGCCCGACAATCCCGCCGGGTCAGCCCCAGCATTTT; CDR3: CASSPTIPPGQPQHF
size: NA; D: NA; J: TRBJ2-1; V: TRBV5-4; DNA: TGTGCCAGCAGCTTTCGGTCCGGTGAGCAGTTCTTC; CDR3: CASSFRSGEQFF
size: NA; D: NA; J: TRBJ2-2; V: TRBV30; DNA: TGTGCCTGGAGGTGGCGCGGGGAGCTGTTTTTT; CDR3: CAWRWRGELFF
size: NA; D: NA; J: TRBJ1-4; V: TRBV7-9; DNA: TGTGCCAGCAGCTCCAAAGTAGCTTCGGATGAAAAACTGTTTTTT; CDR3: CASSSKVASDEKLFF
size: NA; D: NA; J: TRBJ2-1; V: TRBV11-2; DNA: TGTGCCAGCAGCTCCCTCCCCCTCACTAACCAATTCAATGAGCAGTTCTTC; CDR3: CASSSLPLTNQFNEQFF
size: NA; D: NA; J: TRBJ2-5; V: TRBV7-7; DNA: TGTGCCAGCAGCTTGCAGGGTGCCCCAAAAGAGACCCAGTACTTC; CDR3: CASSLQGAPKETQYF
size: NA; D: NA; J: TRBJ1-5; V: TRBV9; DNA: TGTGCCAGCAGCGTAGACGGGGTAGGGAGTCAGCCCCAGCATTTT; CDR3: CASSVDGVGSQPQHF
size: many; D: NA; J: TRBJ2-3; V: TRBV7-9; DNA: TGTGCCAGCAGCCCTTGGACCCTCACAGATACGCAGTATTTT; CDR3: CASSPWTLTDTQYF
size: few; D: NA; J: TRBJ2-7; V: TRBV4-1; DNA: TGCGCCAGCAGCCAAGACGCGTCCTACGAGCAGTACTTC; CDR3: CASSQDASYEQYF
size: NA; D: NA; J: TRBJ2-7; V: TRBV4-3; DNA: TGCGCCAGCAGCCCGGTCAGGGGACCTCTCTACGAGCAGTACTTC; CDR3: CASSPVRGPLYEQYF
size: few; D: NA; J: TRBJ2-7; V: TRBV3-1; DNA: TGTGCCAGCAGCCTGGGCGCGGAGCAGTACTTC; CDR3: CASSLGAEQYF
size: few; D: TRBD1; J: TRBJ1-1; V: TRBV13; DNA: TGTGCCAGCAGCCACGGGACAGGGGGGCATCTTATCTCCCGAGAAGCTTTCTTT; CDR3: CASSHGTGGHLISREAFF
size: NA; D: TRBD1; J: TRBJ1-3; V: TRBV7-2; DNA: TGTGCCAGCAGCTTAATGAACAGGGGGATCTCTGGAAACACCATATATTTT; CDR3: CASSLMNRGISGNTIYF
size: many; D: TRBD1; J: TRBJ2-4; V: TRBV5-1; DNA: TGCGCCAGCAGCTTGGATGGTACAGGGGGCGGAAACATTCAGTACTTC; CDR3: CASSLDGTGGGNIQYF
size: few; D: TRBD1; J: TRBJ1-5; V: TRBV10-3; DNA: TGTGCCATCAGAGGGACAGCGAATCAGCCCCAGCATTTT; CDR3: CAIRGTANQPQHF
size: many; D: TRBD2; J: TRBJ2-1; V: TRBV15; DNA: TGTGCCACCAGCAGAGATAATAGCGGGAGAGCCCTCTACAATGAGCAGTTCTTC; CDR3: CATSRDNSGRALYNEQFF
size: few; D: TRBD2; J: TRBJ2-3; V: TRBV5-5; DNA: TGTGCCAGCAGCCGGATCCCTAGCGGGGGGGCAGGAGATACGCAGTATTTT; CDR3: CASSRIPSGGAGDTQYF
size: NA; D: NA; J: TRBJ1-3; V: TRBV12-3/TRBV12-4; DNA: TGTGCCAGCAGTCCCGGACGGTATGGAAACACCATATATTTT; CDR3: CASSPGRYGNTIYF
size: NA; D: NA; J: TRBJ2-5; V: TRBV12-3/TRBV12-4; DNA: TGTGCCAGCAGTTTAGGCGGCGGGTTGGAAGAGACCCAGTACTTC; CDR3: CASSLGGGLEETQYF
size: few; D: NA; J: TRBJ2-5; V: TRBV6-5; DNA: TGTGCCAGCAGCTCTGGGTCGACAGGATCAGGGACCCAGTACTTC; CDR3: CASSSGSTGSGTQYF
size: many; D: TRBD2; J: TRBJ2-1; V: TRBV6-1; DNA: TGTGCCAGCAGTGAACGGGTCGGGACTAGTTACAATGAGCAGTTCTTC; CDR3: CASSERVGTSYNEQFF
size: few; D: NA; J: TRBJ2-2; V: TRBV4-2; DNA: TGTGCCAGCAGCCAAGCTTGGGACACCGGGGAGCTGTTTTTT; CDR3: CASSQAWDTGELFF
size: NA; D: NA; J: TRBJ2-5; V: TRBV18; DNA: TGTGCCAGCTCAACGGGGGTAGGAGAGACCAAGTACTTC; CDR3: CASSTGVGETKYF
size: few; D: NA; J: TRBJ1-2; V: TRBV6-5; DNA: TGTGCCAGCAGTTACTCGAAGGACAGCGGCTATGGCTACACCTTC; CDR3: CASSYSKDSGYGYTF
size: NA; D: NA; J: TRBJ1-1; V: TRBV6-5; DNA: TGTGCCAGCAGTTACACCGGACGGGAGGGTGAAGCTTTCTTT; CDR3: CASSYTGREGEAFF
size: few; D: TRBD1; J: TRBJ2-5; V: TRBV5-1; DNA: TGCGCCAGCAGCTTGATGGACAGGGGGCAGGAGACCCAGTACTTC; CDR3: CASSLMDRGQETQYF
size: few; D: NA; J: TRBJ2-4; V: TRBV29-1; DNA: TGCAGCCCAAGAACCGGACAAGGGCACCCTGGAGCCAAAAACATTCAGTACTTC; CDR3: CSPRTGQGHPGAKNIQYF
size: NA; D: NA; J: TRBJ2-1; V: TRBV25-1; DNA: TGTGCCAGCAGTAGGGCAGACCCTAGTGAGCAGTTCTTC; CDR3: CASSRADPSEQFF
size: NA; D: NA; J: TRBJ2-1; V: TRBV12-3/TRBV12-4; DNA: TGTGCCAGCAATGTCCAGGGACATCCCAACGATGAGCAGTTCTTC; CDR3: CASNVQGHPNDEQFF
size: NA; D: TRBD2; J: TRBJ2-3; V: TRBV7-3; DNA: TGTGCCAGCAGCTCACCGGGACTAGCGGGATTTGATACGCAGTATTTT; CDR3: CASSSPGLAGFDTQYF
size: NA; D: TRBD2; J: TRBJ2-7; V: TRBV3-1; DNA: TGTGCCAGCAGCCATTTGGGGACTAGAGCCCCCTACGAGCAGTACTTC; CDR3: CASSHLGTRAPYEQYF
size: NA; D: TRBD1; J: TRBJ1-4; V: TRBV2; DNA: TGTGCCAGCAGTGTGACCGGGACAGACTATGAAAAACTGTTTTTT; CDR3: CASSVTGTDYEKLFF
size: NA; D: NA; J: TRBJ2-1; V: TRBV2; DNA: TGTGCCAGCAGTGAACTCACAGCCCAAAGCTCCTACAATGAGCAGTTCTTC; CDR3: CASSELTAQSSYNEQFF
size: NA; D: NA; J: TRBJ1-1; V: TRBV5-4; DNA: TGTGCCAGCAGCTCGGGGTGGGGGGGCACTGAAGCTTTCTTT; CDR3: CASSSGWGGTEAFF
size: NA; D: TRBD2; J: TRBJ2-7; V: TRBV7-2; DNA: TGTGCCAGCAGCAAAGGGCACTCGGGACTAGCGATATACGAGCAGTACTTC; CDR3: CASSKGHSGLAIYEQYF
size: few; D: TRBD1; J: TRBJ2-7; V: TRBV7-6; DNA: TGTGCCAGCAGCTTAGCAACGGGACAGTACTCCTACGAGCAGTACTTC; CDR3: CASSLATGQYSYEQYF
size: NA; D: TRBD2; J: TRBJ2-1; V: TRBV4-2; DNA: TGTGCCAGCAGCCAAGGCGGGGGATACAATGAGCAGTTCTTC; CDR3: CASSQGGGYNEQFF
size: NA; D: NA; J: TRBJ2-3; V: TRBV19; DNA: TGTGCCAGTAGTATAACCTCCGGGGATACGCAGTATTTT; CDR3: CASSITSGDTQYF
size: few; D: NA; J: TRBJ1-5; V: TRBV5-5; DNA: TGTGCCAGCAGCTTGGTATTGGCAGAATATAGCAATCAGCCCCAGCATTTT; CDR3: CASSLVLAEYSNQPQHF
size: NA; D: NA; J: TRBJ1-5; V: TRBV29-1; DNA: TGCAGCGTTGTGACCGTCGGTCAGCCCCAGCATTTT; CDR3: CSVVTVGQPQHF
size: NA; D: TRBD2; J: TRBJ2-7; V: TRBV5-1; DNA: TGCGCCAGCAGCTTAAATACCGGGACTAGCGGGAGGGTTCCATGGAACGAGCAGTACTTC; CDR3: CASSLNTGTSGRVPWNEQYF
size: few; D: TRBD2; J: TRBJ2-2; V: TRBV5-1; DNA: TGCGCCAGCAGCTTGGGGACTAGCACCACCGGGGAGCTGTTTTTT; CDR3: CASSLGTSTTGELFF